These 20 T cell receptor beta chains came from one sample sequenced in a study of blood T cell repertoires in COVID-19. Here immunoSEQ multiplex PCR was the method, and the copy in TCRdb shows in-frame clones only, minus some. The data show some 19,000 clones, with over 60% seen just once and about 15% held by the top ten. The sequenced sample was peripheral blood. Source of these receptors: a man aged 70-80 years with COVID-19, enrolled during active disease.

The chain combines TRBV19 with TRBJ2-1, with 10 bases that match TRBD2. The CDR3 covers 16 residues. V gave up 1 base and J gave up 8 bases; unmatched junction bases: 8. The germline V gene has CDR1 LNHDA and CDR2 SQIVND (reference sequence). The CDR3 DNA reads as TGTGCCAGTAGTATAGGGTGGCTAGCGGGAGCCGATGAGCAGTTCTTC. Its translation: CASSIGWLAGADEQFF. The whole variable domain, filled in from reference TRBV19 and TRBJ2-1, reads DGGITQSPKYLFRKEGQNVTLSCEQNLNHDAMYWYRQDPGQGLRLIYYSQIVNDFQKGDIAEGYSVSREKKESFPLTVTSAQKNPTAFYLCASSIGWLAGADEQFFGPGTRLTVL.

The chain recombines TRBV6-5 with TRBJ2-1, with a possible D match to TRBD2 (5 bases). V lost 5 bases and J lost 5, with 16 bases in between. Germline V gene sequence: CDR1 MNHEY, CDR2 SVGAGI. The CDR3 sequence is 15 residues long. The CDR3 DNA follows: TGTGCCAGCAGTAAACGGAGGAGTGGGGACAATGAGCAGTTCTTC. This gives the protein CASSKRRSGDNEQFF.

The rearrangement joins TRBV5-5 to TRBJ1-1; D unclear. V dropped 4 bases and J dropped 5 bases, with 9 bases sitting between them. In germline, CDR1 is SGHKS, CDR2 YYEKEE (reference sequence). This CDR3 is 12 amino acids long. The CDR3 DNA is TGTGCCAGCAGCCCACAAATTACTGAAGCTTTCTTT. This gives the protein CASSPQITEAFF.

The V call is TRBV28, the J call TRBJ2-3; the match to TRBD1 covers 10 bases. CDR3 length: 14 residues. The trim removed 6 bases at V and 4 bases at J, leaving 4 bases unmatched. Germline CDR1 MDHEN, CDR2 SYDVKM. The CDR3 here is CASRMTGGADTQYF. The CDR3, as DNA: TGTGCCAGCAGAATGACAGGGGGCGCAGATACGCAGTATTTT.

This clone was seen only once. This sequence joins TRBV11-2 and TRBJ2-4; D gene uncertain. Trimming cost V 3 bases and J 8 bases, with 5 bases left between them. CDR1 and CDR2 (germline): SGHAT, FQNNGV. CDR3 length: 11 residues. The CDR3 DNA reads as TGTGCCAGCAGCTTCACGGACATTCAGTACTTC. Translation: CASSFTDIQYF.

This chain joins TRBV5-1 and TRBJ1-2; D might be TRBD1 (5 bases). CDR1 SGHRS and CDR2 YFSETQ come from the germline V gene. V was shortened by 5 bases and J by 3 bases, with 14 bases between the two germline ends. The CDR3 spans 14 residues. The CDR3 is CASSLTGADYGYTF. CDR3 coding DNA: TGCGCCAGCAGTCTTACAGGCGCCGACTATGGCTACACCTTC.

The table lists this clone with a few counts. CDR3 amino acids: CASGRDLRSYNEQFF. In nucleotides, the CDR3 is TGTGCTAGTGGCAGGGACTTACGCTCCTACAATGAGCAGTTCTTC. The V call is TRBV12-5, the J call TRBJ2-1; TRBD2 might be the D (6 bases). Germline V gene data show CDR1 as LGHNT and CDR2 as FRNRAP. V was shortened by 6 bases and J by 0 bases, with 12 bases between the two germline ends. CDR3 size: 15 residues.

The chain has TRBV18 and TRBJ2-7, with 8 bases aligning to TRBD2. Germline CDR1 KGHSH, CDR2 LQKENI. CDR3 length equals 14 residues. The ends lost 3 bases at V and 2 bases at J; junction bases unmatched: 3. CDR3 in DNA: TGTGCCAGCTCACCCGGGCGGGGGGCCTACGAGCAGTACTTC. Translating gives CASSPGRGAYEQYF.

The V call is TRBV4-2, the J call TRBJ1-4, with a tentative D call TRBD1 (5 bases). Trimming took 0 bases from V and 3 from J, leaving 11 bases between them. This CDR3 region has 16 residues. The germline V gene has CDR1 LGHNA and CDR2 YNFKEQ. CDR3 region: CASSQDQPGANEKLFF. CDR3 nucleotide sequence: TGTGCCAGCAGCCAAGATCAGCCGGGGGCTAATGAAAAACTGTTTTTT.

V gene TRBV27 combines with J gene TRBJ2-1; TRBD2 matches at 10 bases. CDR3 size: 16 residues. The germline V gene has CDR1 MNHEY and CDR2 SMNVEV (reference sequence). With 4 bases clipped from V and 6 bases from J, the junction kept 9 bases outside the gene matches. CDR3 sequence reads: CASSSPTSGFPNEQFF. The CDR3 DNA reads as TGTGCCAGCAGTTCCCCGACTAGCGGGTTCCCCAATGAGCAGTTCTTC.

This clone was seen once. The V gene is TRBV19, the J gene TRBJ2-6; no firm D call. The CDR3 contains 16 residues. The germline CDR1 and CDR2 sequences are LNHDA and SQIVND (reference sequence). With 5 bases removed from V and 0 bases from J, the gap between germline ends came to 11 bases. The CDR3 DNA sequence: TGTGCCAGTAGTGGCCCAACAGACTCTGGGGCCAACGTCCTGACTTTC. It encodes CASSGPTDSGANVLTF.

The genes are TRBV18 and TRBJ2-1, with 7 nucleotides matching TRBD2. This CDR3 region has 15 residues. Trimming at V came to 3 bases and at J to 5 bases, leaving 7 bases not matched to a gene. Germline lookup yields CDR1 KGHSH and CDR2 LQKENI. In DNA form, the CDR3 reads TGTGCCAGCTCACCGGTACCTAGCGGAAACAATGAGCAGTTCTTC. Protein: CASSPVPSGNNEQFF.

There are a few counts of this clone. CDR3 sequence: CASGPRQDNEQFF. Written as DNA, the CDR3 is TGTGCCAGCGGCCCGCGACAGGACAATGAGCAGTTCTTC. J is TRBJ2-1 and V is TRBV2, with a possible D match to TRBD1 (6 bases). V was shortened by 8 bases and J by 5 bases, with 13 bases between the two germline ends. Germline CDR1 reads SNHLY; CDR2 reads FYNNEI. The CDR3 is 13 amino acids.

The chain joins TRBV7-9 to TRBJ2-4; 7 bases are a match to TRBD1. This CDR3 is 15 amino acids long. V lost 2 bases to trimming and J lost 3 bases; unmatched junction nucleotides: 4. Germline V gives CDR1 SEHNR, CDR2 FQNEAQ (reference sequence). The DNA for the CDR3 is TGTGCCAGCAGCTTACGCGGACAGGACAAAAACATTCAGTACTTC. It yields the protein CASSLRGQDKNIQYF.

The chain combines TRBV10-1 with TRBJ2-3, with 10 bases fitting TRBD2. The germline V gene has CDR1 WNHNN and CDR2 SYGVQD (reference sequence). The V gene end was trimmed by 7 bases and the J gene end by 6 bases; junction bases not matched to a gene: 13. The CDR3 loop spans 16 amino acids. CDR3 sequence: CASTSDPAGGRDTQYF. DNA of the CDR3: TGCGCCAGCACCTCTGACCCAGCGGGAGGGCGGGATACGCAGTATTTT.

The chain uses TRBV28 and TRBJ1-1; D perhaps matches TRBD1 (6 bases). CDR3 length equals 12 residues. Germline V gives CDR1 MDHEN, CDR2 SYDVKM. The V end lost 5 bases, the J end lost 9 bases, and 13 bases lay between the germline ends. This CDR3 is CASSPGGAKAFF. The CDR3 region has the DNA TGTGCCAGCAGTCCTGGGGGGGCGAAAGCTTTCTTT.

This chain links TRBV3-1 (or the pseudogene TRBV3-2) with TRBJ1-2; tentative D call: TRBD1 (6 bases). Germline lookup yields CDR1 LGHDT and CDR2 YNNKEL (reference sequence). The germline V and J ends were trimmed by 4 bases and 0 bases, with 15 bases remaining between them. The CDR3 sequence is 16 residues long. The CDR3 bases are TGTGCCAGCAGCCCAACTCGGACAGTGTCTAACTATGGCTACACCTTC. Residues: CASSPTRTVSNYGYTF.

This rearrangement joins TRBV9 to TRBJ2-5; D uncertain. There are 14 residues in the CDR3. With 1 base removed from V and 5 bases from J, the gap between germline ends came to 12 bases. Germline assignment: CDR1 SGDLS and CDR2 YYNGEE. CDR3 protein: CASSVSGRMETQYF. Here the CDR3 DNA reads TGTGCCAGCAGCGTATCGGGTAGGATGGAGACCCAGTACTTC.

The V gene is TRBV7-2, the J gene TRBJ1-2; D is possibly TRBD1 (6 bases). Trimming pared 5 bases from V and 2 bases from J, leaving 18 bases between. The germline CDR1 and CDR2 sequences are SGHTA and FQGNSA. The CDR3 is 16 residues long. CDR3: CASSLSLGQSNYGYTF. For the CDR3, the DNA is TGTGCCAGCAGCCTAAGCCTGGGACAATCCAACTATGGCTACACCTTC.

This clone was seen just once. CDR3 loop: CASNQQGTGANVLTF. In nucleotides, the CDR3 is TGTGCCAGTAATCAACAGGGAACAGGGGCCAACGTCCTGACTTTC. V gene TRBV28 combines with J gene TRBJ2-6; a weak D match, TRBD1 (6 bases). Germline V lookup: CDR1 MDHEN, CDR2 SYDVKM. Trimming pared 9 bases from V and 4 bases from J, leaving 16 bases between. The CDR3 runs to 15 residues.